The 9 T cell receptor beta chains in this list originate from one sample, sequenced in a study of CD8+ T cells in alopecia areata. cDNA serving as the sequencing template came from extracted, reverse transcribed RNA. TCRdb's table, derived via immunoSEQ multiplex PCR, lists solely in-frame clones and lacks some. This sample has more than 200,000 clones, with over 60% found just once. Treatment: oral pan-JAK inhibitor, 5-10 mg twice daily. The sequenced sample was CD4+ T cells sorted from blood, obtained at week 44, from a patient treated with tofacitinib. Receptors were obtained from a human donor with alopecia areata.

This clone was seen a few times. This chain links TRBV7-2 with TRBJ1-1; 7 bases align to TRBD1. With V trimmed by 4 bases and J by 5 bases, 4 bases remained unmatched. From germline, CDR1 is SGHTA and CDR2 FQGNSA. This CDR3 is 13 amino acids long. Written as DNA, the CDR3 is TGTGCCAGCAGCTCACAGGGGAGGACTGAAGCTTTCTTT. Its protein is CASSSQGRTEAFF.

The chain uses TRBV2 and TRBJ2-3; 7 nucleotides agree with TRBD2. Trimming cost V 4 bases and J 0 bases; bases outside gene matches: 4. The CDR3 is 15 amino acids. CDR1 is SNHLY and CDR2 is FYNNEI in the germline V gene. Here the CDR3 reads CASSAGRGSTDTQYF. In nucleotides, the CDR3 is TGTGCCAGCAGTGCTGGGCGGGGGAGCACAGATACGCAGTATTTT.

V and J are TRBV30 and TRBJ1-5; tentative D call: TRBD1 (5 bases). Trimming removed 0 bases from V and 4 bases from J, with 10 bases in between. The CDR3 sequence is 14 residues long. Looked up from germline, CDR1 is GTSNPN and CDR2 is SVGIG (reference sequence). CDR3 bases: TGTGCCTGGAGTGTACGGGGGGTTAATCAGCCCCAGCATTTT. Translating gives CAWSVRGVNQPQHF.

The rearrangement uses TRBV11-2 and TRBJ2-7; 8 bases align to TRBD1. Germline V gene sequence: CDR1 SGHAT, CDR2 FQNNGV. The CDR3 contains 16 residues. Unmatched junction bases numbered 11, after V lost 4 bases and J lost 3 bases. DNA of the CDR3: TGTGCCAGCAGCTCCAAATACCAGGGGGCGGTCTACGAGCAGTACTTC. Translation: CASSSKYQGAVYEQYF.

Of note for this clone: Different DNA sequences within this sample yield the same CDR3. The chain is built from TRBV28 and TRBJ2-1, with no clear D. The CDR3 loop spans 12 amino acids. The germline V and J ends were trimmed by 2 bases and 7 bases, with 6 bases remaining between them. CDR1 and CDR2 (germline): MDHEN, SYDVKM. In DNA form, the CDR3 reads TGTGCCAGCAGTTTACTTGGGAATGAGCAGTTCTTC. Encoded protein: CASSLLGNEQFF.

This clone appeared once. The chain carries TRBV18 and TRBJ2-3; D is ambiguous. V lost 1 base and J lost 5, with 16 bases in between. Germline values: CDR1 KGHSH, CDR2 LQKENI. CDR3 length: 16 amino acids. The CDR3 DNA reads TGTGCCAGCTCACCACGGGAATTGGGTTTCGGAGATACGCAGTATTTT. As protein: CASSPRELGFGDTQYF.

The V gene is TRBV13, the J gene TRBJ2-1; TRBD1 matches at 7 bases. The length of the CDR3 is 14 residues. Germline assignment: CDR1 PRHDT and CDR2 FYEKMQ (reference sequence). V lost 4 bases and J lost 4; bases outside the gene matches: 4. This CDR3 is CASSSLTGYNEQFF. The CDR3 DNA is TGTGCCAGCAGCTCCTTGACAGGGTACAATGAGCAGTTCTTC.

With regard to this clone: Other DNA sequences in the sample encode the same CDR3. The chain links TRBV29-1 to TRBJ2-3; 7 nucleotides agree with TRBD2. The V segment lost 1 base and the J segment 1 base; nucleotides outside the gene matches: 2. CDR3 length equals 14 residues. Germline assignment: CDR1 SQVTM and CDR2 ANQGSEA. The CDR3 DNA sequence: TGCAGCGTTGAAGGACGGGGGGGCACAGATACGCAGTATTTT. Translating it yields CSVEGRGGTDTQYF.

The gene calls are TRBV6-5 and TRBJ2-1; D might be TRBD1 or TRBD2, each matching 5 bases. Germline loops: CDR1 MNHEY, CDR2 SVGAGI. The CDR3 runs to 14 residues. Trimming took off 6 bases at V and 4 bases at J, with 13 bases between the two ends. CDR3 DNA: TGTGCCAGCAGGTTCGGGGCGGCTTACAATGAGCAGTTCTTC. This encodes CASRFGAAYNEQFF.